This T cell receptor (beta chain) emerged from a study of Ad26.COV2.S vaccination and SARS-CoV-2 variants. About the study: A COV1001 Ad26.COV2.S trial-arm participant provided the sample. Recipients of Ad26.COV2.S got it intramuscularly, once or twice 56 days apart.

TCRdb keeps only in-frame clones here, not all; method: immunoSEQ multiplex PCR. This table has about 400,000 clones, roughly 80% appearing once. The sample's treatment: roughly 20 received Ad26.COV2.S at low or high dose, single or two shots; 5 received placebo; per-sample allocation not given. Vaccine and placebo recipients were sampled on day 63 after the first injection. The donor was a Boston adult aged 18-55 years. Trimming removed 0 bases at V and 2 bases at J, with 11 bases between. The CDR3 extends over 15 amino acids. The germline gives CDR1 SGDLS, CDR2 YYNGEE. This clone has a single count. This receptor was obtained from a person between 18 and 59 years old who received the Ad26.COV2.S COVID-19 vaccine or a placebo. Sequenced material: peripheral blood, taken in a trial of Ad26.COV2.S vaccine versus placebo. The V gene is TRBV9, the J gene TRBJ1-1; D gene unclear. In DNA form, the CDR3 reads TGTGCCAGCAGCGTAGATCTACAGCTTAACACTGAAGCTTTCTTT. This codes for CASSVDLQLNTEAFF.